Listed here is a single TCR beta chain. Its antigen is currently unknown. The data derive from a study of Ad26.COV2.S vaccination and SARS-CoV-2 variants. Findings and caveats of the study: TCR breadth and depth analyses may have underestimated total T cell responses.

Treatment described: some 20 received Ad26.COV2.S at low or high dose, single or two shots; about 5 received placebo; per-sample allocation not given. It was on day 63 after the first vaccine or placebo injection that samples were taken. The data were produced by immunoSEQ multiplex PCR, yet TCRdb's version contains in-frame clones alone and is incomplete. The sample includes approximately 400,000 clones, 83% seen only once; the top ten take about 7.1%. The CDR3 is 18 amino acids. Germline V gives CDR1 MNHNS, CDR2 SASEGT. Trimming took off 4 bases at V and 0 bases at J, with 19 bases between the two ends.

The clonotype originates from a person between 18 and 60 years old who received the Ad26.COV2.S COVID-19 vaccine or a placebo. This chain joins TRBV6-1 and TRBJ1-3; D might be TRBD1 (5 bases). Sample: peripheral blood, taken in a trial of Ad26.COV2.S vaccine versus placebo. The CDR3 nucleotides are TGTGCCAGCAGTGTTGGAACAGTTTTTAGGGGCTCTGGAAACACCATATATTTT. It codes for CASSVGTVFRGSGNTIYF.